The 4 T cell receptor beta chains presented below share a single source sample, sequenced in a study of cytomegalovirus exposure and HLA in healthy donors. Primers for the PCR totalled 60 Vbeta and 13 Jbeta. Some clones are missing from TCRdb's copy, which holds only in-frame ones; the method was immunoSEQ multiplex PCR. The data contain 130,000 to 150,000 clones, 60% to 85% of them singletons. Sequencing was done on a sample of PBMCs. Receptor source: a man aged 18 to 30 in good health and CMV-seronegative.

This chain links TRBV4-2 with TRBJ2-3; 8 bases are shared with TRBD2. CDR1 and CDR2 from the germline V gene are LGHNA and YNFKEQ. J lost 2 bases, V lost 1 base, and 5 bases had no gene match. The CDR3 extends over 16 amino acids. The CDR3 bases are TGTGCCAGCAGCCAAGGAACTAGCGGAACCACAGATACGCAGTATTTT. This gives the protein CASSQGTSGTTDTQYF.

The chain recombines TRBV11-3 with TRBJ2-7, with a possible D match to TRBD2 (6 bases). CDR1 is SGHNT and CDR2 is YENEEA in the germline V gene. The CDR3 spans 13 residues. V gave up 3 bases and J gave up 5 bases, with 11 bases separating them. This chain's CDR3 is CASSLTSTHEQYF. CDR3 DNA: TGTGCCAGCAGCTTGACTAGTACCCACGAGCAGTACTTC.

The chain employs TRBV6-5 and TRBJ2-7; TRBD2 matches at 8 bases. The V segment lost 6 bases and the J segment 0 bases; nucleotides outside the gene matches: 4. This CDR3 has 14 amino acids. CDR1 is MNHEY, CDR2 SVGAGI, per germline. The CDR3 DNA sequence: TGTGCCAGCAGACGCGGACTAGCCTCCTACGAGCAGTACTTC. It is translated as CASRRGLASYEQYF.

This chain links TRBV4-1 with TRBJ2-6; D not resolved. From germline, CDR1 is MGHRA and CDR2 YSYEKL. The CDR3 spans 15 residues. V shed 0 bases and J shed 5 bases, with 8 bases lying between them. CDR3 protein: CASSQDPRWANVLTF. The CDR3 DNA is TGCGCCAGCAGCCAAGATCCGAGGTGGGCCAACGTCCTGACTTTC.